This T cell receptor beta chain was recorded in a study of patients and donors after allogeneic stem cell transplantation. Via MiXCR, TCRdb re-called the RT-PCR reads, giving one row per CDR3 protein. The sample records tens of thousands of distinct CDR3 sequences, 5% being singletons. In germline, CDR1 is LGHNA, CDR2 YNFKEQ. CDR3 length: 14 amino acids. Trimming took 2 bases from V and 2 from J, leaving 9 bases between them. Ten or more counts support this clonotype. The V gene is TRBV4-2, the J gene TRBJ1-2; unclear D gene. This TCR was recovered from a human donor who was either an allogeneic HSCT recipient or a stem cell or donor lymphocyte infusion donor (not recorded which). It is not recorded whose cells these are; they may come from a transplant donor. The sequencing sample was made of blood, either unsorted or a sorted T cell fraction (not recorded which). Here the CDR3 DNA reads TGTGCCAGCAGCCAATCCCCAAGCAACTATGGCTACACCTTC. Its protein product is CASSQSPSNYGYTF.